The sequence of this TCR beta chain was determined in a study of blood T cell repertoires in COVID-19. At the level of the study: Specimens from acute and convalescent COVID-19 originated in the United States, Italy and Spain.

Per the original methods: The assay estimated nucleated cells by amplifying reference gene primers. Assay: immunoSEQ multiplex PCR; the TCRdb copy retains only in-frame clones and omits some. The V and J calls and clone size are taken from that table; D and trimming were inferred from the DNA. Among some 200,000 clones listed, 80% to 85% were seen once. Trimming removed 3 bases from V and 3 bases from J; junction bases left unmatched: 4. The CDR3 is made up of 15 amino acids. Germline V gene lookup returns CDR1 SEHNR and CDR2 FQNEAQ (reference sequence). The rearrangement links TRBV7-9 to TRBJ1-1; 10 bases fit TRBD1. Sequenced sample: peripheral blood. The clonotype originates from a woman in her sixties or seventies with acute or convalescent COVID-19. The CDR3 coding sequence is TGTGCCAGCAGCTTCGGGACAGGGGCACACACTGAAGCTTTCTTT. It translates to CASSFGTGAHTEAFF.